The sequence of this TCR beta chain was determined in a study of radiation and T cells in renal cell carcinoma. Across the whole study: Nephrectomy followed 15 Gy stereotactic body radiation by 4 weeks.

This sample's time point: blood 2 weeks post-SBRT. Treatment defined: 15 Gy SBRT to primary tumor, nephrectomy 4 weeks later. TCRdb's copy holds only in-frame clones and misses some; the assay was immunoSEQ multiplex PCR. The sample holds about 120,000 clones, 75% to 90% seen once. There are 14 residues in the CDR3. Looked up from germline, CDR1 is SQVTM and CDR2 is ANQGSEA. Trimming took 5 bases from V and 4 from J, leaving 15 bases between them. Study results and limitations: From baseline, blood top tumor clonotypes peaked at 2 weeks post-radiation.

To note about this clone: Its matching antigen is unknown.

Material: blood, obtained from a patient whose treatment included radiotherapy and nephrectomy. This rearrangement joins TRBV29-1 to TRBJ2-1; the D gene is possibly TRBD2 (5 bases). This clonotype was obtained from a woman aged 55-70 years with renal cell carcinoma. DNA for the CDR3: TGCAGCGTTCGGCGAAGCGGAGGATACAATGAGCAGTTCTTC. Protein sequence: CSVRRSGGYNEQFF.